This record concerns one TCR beta chain sequence. The entry originates in a study of OX40 agonist ivuxolimab in advanced cancers. Study-level background: The dose-escalation group included hepatocellular carcinoma, melanoma, renal cell carcinoma and head and neck cancer.

This CDR3 is 21 amino acids long. V shed 1 base and J 4 bases; nucleotides not matched to a gene: 18. Germline CDR1 LGHNT, CDR2 FRNRAP. TCRdb keeps only in-frame clones here, not all; method: immunoSEQ multiplex PCR. The profile shows fewer than 120,000 clones, 89% of them singletons. The material sequenced was CD4+ or CD8+ T cells sorted from blood, taken in a trial of the OX40 agonist ivuxolimab. The sequence was collected from an adult with an advanced solid tumor such as melanoma, head and neck, liver or kidney cancer. V gene TRBV12-5 combines with J gene TRBJ2-1; TRBD2 matches at 11 bases. The CDR3 protein is CASGLASPLPGLAVTYNEQFF. CDR3 DNA sequence: TGTGCTAGTGGTTTGGCCTCCCCGCTTCCGGGACTAGCGGTGACTTACAATGAGCAGTTCTTC. Together with reference TRBV12-5 and TRBJ2-1, the CDR3 gives the full variable domain: DARVTQTPRHKVTEMGQEVTMRCQPILGHNTVFWYRQTMMQGLELLAYFRNRAPLDDSGMPKDRFSAEMPDATLATLKIQPSEPRDSAVYFCASGLASPLPGLAVTYNEQFFGPGTRLTVL.